Presented here are 15 T cell receptor beta chains from one specimen sequenced in a study of shared clonotypes between healthy human individuals (dated by TCRdb to the early 2020s). Libraries were made using the immunoSEQ multiplex PCR assay. TCRdb obtained this table from immuneACCESS and retained in-frame rearrangements with V and J assigned. These tables miss some clones; where compared with another copy, unresolved V genes account for less than half of the shortfall, and the remainder is unexplained. The sample table shows 600,000 to 750,000 clones, and over 55% are seen once. The biggest ten clones account for more than 1.5% of the sample. The sequenced material came from memory CD4+ T cells sorted from blood. The cell subset or site label, read with the paper, signifies: CD45RA-negative fraction. These TCRs come from a woman in her thirties in good health.

This chain joins TRBV5-4 and TRBJ2-1; D might be TRBD2 (5 bases). In germline, CDR1 is SGHNT, CDR2 YYREEE (reference sequence). The CDR3 loop spans 15 amino acids. Trimming stripped 0 bases from V and 0 bases from J, with 7 bases between. The CDR3 nucleotides are TGTGCCAGCAGCTTGGATGGGAGCTCCTACAATGAGCAGTTCTTC. This sequence encodes CASSLDGSSYNEQFF.

This clone occurred a few times. The chain recombines TRBV5-6 with TRBJ1-2; D call uncertain. CDR1 SGHDT and CDR2 YYEEEE come from the germline V gene. This CDR3 has 13 amino acids. The V gene lost 4 bases and the J gene lost 5 bases, with 12 bases spanning the gap. CDR3 DNA sequence: TGTGCCAGCAGCGGGGTGGGGAATTATGGCTACACCTTC. It encodes CASSGVGNYGYTF.

The chain combines TRBV19 with TRBJ1-5; no clear D. CDR3 size: 14 residues. The ends were cut back, 4 bases at V and 1 base at J, with 8 bases in the middle. Germline values: CDR1 LNHDA, CDR2 SQIVND (reference sequence). The CDR3 loop is CASSTAGSNQPQHF. DNA of the CDR3: TGTGCCAGTAGTACGGCAGGAAGCAATCAGCCCCAGCATTTT.

This chain links TRBV11-1 with TRBJ2-1; TRBD2 matches at 10 bases. After removal of 5 bases from V and 7 bases from J, the junction contained 17 bases not matched to a gene. The CDR3 spans 18 residues. Germline CDR1 and CDR2: SGHAT and FQDESV (reference sequence). The CDR3, as DNA: TGTGCCAGCAGCAGAACAGGGCGCCTAGCGGGAGACTGGAATGAGCAGTTCTTC. It codes for CASSRTGRLAGDWNEQFF.

This clone was observed a few times. The chain has TRBV28 and TRBJ2-7, with TRBD2 matching over 15 bases. The CDR3 totals 20 residues. Germline CDR1 and CDR2: MDHEN and SYDVKM. V gave up 7 bases and J gave up 3 bases; unmatched junction bases: 19. CDR3 in amino acids: CASIARLPGLAGGFSYEQYF. The CDR3 DNA is TGTGCCAGCATCGCCCGGCTGCCGGGACTAGCGGGAGGATTCAGCTACGAGCAGTACTTC.

V and J are TRBV28 and TRBJ1-3; D not certain. Germline values: CDR1 MDHEN, CDR2 SYDVKM. Between the trimmed V and J ends, which lost 1 base and 0 bases, there was a span of 7 bases. There are 15 residues in the CDR3. This CDR3 reads CASSLLGTSGNTIYF. As DNA, the CDR3 is TGTGCCAGCAGTTTATTGGGCACCTCTGGAAACACCATATATTTT.

The gene calls are TRBV11-2 and TRBJ2-7; the D gene is possibly TRBD1 (6 bases). Germline assignment: CDR1 SGHAT and CDR2 FQNNGV. The CDR3 has 15 amino acids. V gave up 5 bases and J gave up 1 base, with 15 bases separating them. CDR3 amino acids: CASSPWGQGSYEQYF. CDR3 DNA: TGTGCCAGCAGCCCTTGGGGGCAGGGTTCCTACGAGCAGTACTTC.

The gene calls are TRBV28 and TRBJ2-4; the match to TRBD2 covers 9 bases. The CDR3 contains 15 residues. Trimming took 5 bases from V and 1 from J; bases not matched to a gene: 3. CDR1 MDHEN and CDR2 SYDVKM come from the germline V gene. CDR3 residues: CASSGTSLAKNIQYF. CDR3 DNA sequence: TGTGCCAGCAGTGGGACTAGCCTGGCCAAAAACATTCAGTACTTC.

This clone was observed a few times. This chain joins TRBV2 and TRBJ1-2; D uncertain. Germline V CDR1 and CDR2: SNHLY, FYNNEI. The CDR3 runs 14 residues. The V gene lost 8 bases and the J gene lost 1 base, with 14 bases spanning the gap. This CDR3 is CASGKAAVNYGYTF. The DNA of the CDR3 is TGTGCCAGCGGTAAGGCCGCCGTTAACTATGGCTACACCTTC.

V gene TRBV19 combines with J gene TRBJ2-7, with 7 bases fitting TRBD1. The CDR3 contains 14 residues. J gave up 4 bases and V 3 bases, and 6 bases lay outside the gene matches. Germline CDR1 and CDR2: LNHDA and SQIVND (reference sequence). The CDR3 reads CASSMKRGPYEQYF. For the CDR3, the DNA is TGTGCCAGTAGTATGAAGAGGGGGCCGTACGAGCAGTACTTC.

DNA for the CDR3: TGTGCCAGCCCGGCCCCGGGACTAGATAACAATGAGCAGTTCTTC. It codes for CASPAPGLDNNEQFF. The chain employs TRBV2 and TRBJ2-1, with 8 bases fitting TRBD2. V trimming: 8 bases; J trimming: 5 bases; junction bases outside the gene matches: 11. Germline V gene lookup returns CDR1 SNHLY and CDR2 FYNNEI. The length of the CDR3 is 15 residues.

This clone has a single count. This chain connects TRBV27 to TRBJ2-5; tentatively, D is TRBD1 (6 bases). CDR3 length: 13 amino acids. Trimming took 7 bases from V and 7 from J, leaving 16 bases between them. CDR1 and CDR2 from the germline V gene are MNHEY and SMNVEV (reference sequence). CDR3 sequence: CASKRTEMGTQYF. In nucleotides, the CDR3 is TGTGCCAGCAAAAGGACAGAGATGGGGACCCAGTACTTC.

CDR3 nucleotides: TGCGCCAGCAGCCAAGCTTTTTTTAGCGGGGGTAATGAGCAGTTCTTC. Amino acid sequence: CASSQAFFSGGNEQFF. The chain joins TRBV4-1 to TRBJ2-1, with 9 positions matching TRBD2. Germline values: CDR1 MGHRA, CDR2 YSYEKL. The length of the CDR3 is 16 residues. The ends lost 1 base at V and 7 bases at J; junction bases unmatched: 8.

The chain has TRBV19 and TRBJ1-4; unclear D gene. CDR3 length: 14 amino acids. Trimming removed 4 bases from V and 8 bases from J, with 14 bases in between. Germline assignment: CDR1 LNHDA and CDR2 SQIVND (reference sequence). In DNA form, the CDR3 reads TGTGCCAGTAGTACGGGATCTTCAGTGGAAAAACTGTTTTTT. Encoded protein: CASSTGSSVEKLFF.

About this clone itself: Different DNA sequences within this sample yield the same CDR3. This chain connects TRBV15 to TRBJ1-4; D perhaps matches TRBD1 (5 bases). V lost 2 bases and J 5 bases, leaving 9 bases between the germline ends. The CDR3 consists of 14 residues. Germline values: CDR1 LNHNV, CDR2 YYDKDF (reference sequence). The CDR3 here is CATSRQGFNEKLFF. CDR3 nucleotides: TGTGCCACCAGCAGACAGGGATTCAATGAAAAACTGTTTTTT. The complete variable domain, with remaining parts taken from reference TRBV15 and TRBJ1-4, reads DAMVIQNPRYQVTQFGKPVTLSCSQTLNHNVMYWYQQKSSQAPKLLFHYYDKDFNNEADTPDNFQSRRPNTSFCFLDIRSPGLGDTAMYLCATSRQGFNEKLFFGSGTQLSVL.